This TCR beta chain was sequenced during a study of blood T cell repertoires in COVID-19. The Seattle patients, enrolled during active infection, were followed longitudinally. This CDR3 comprises 14 residues. The germline CDR1 and CDR2 sequences are SGHDN and FVKESK. V shed 4 bases and J shed 2 bases, with 10 bases lying between them. This table comes from immunoSEQ multiplex PCR, and its TCRdb copy is limited to in-frame clones, with some not included. The sample lists around 340,000 clones, less than 90% occurring once. The chain has TRBV14 and TRBJ2-3; D perhaps matches TRBD2 (5 bases). This receptor was obtained from a woman aged 55 to 70 with COVID-19, enrolled during active disease. Sample: peripheral blood. In DNA form, the CDR3 reads TGTGCCAGCAGCCGGACTGAAATCACAGATACGCAGTATTTT. Translated: CASSRTEITDTQYF.